A single sample is the source of the 21 T cell receptor beta chains below, sequenced in a study of cytomegalovirus exposure and HLA in healthy donors. The PCR made use of 60 Vbeta and 13 Jbeta primers. The data were produced by immunoSEQ multiplex PCR, yet TCRdb's version contains in-frame clones alone and is incomplete. Of about 90,000 clones in the sample, more than 60% were seen once. Sequences were obtained from PBMCs. Receptors were obtained from a boy younger than 18 in good health and CMV-seronegative.

This clone has only a few counts. The chain links TRBV29-1 to TRBJ2-3, with TRBD1 matching over 7 bases. V lost 5 bases to trimming and J lost 5 bases; unmatched junction nucleotides: 7. Germline V gene data show CDR1 as SQVTM and CDR2 as ANQGSEA. This CDR3 is built from 13 residues. CDR3 sequence reads: CSVIGTDVDTQYF. DNA for the CDR3: TGCAGCGTTATCGGGACAGACGTAGATACGCAGTATTTT.

CDR3 in DNA: TGCGCCAGCAGCCAAGAGGCGGGACTAGCGGGGTACAATGAGCAGTTCTTC. Encoded protein: CASSQEAGLAGYNEQFF. The rearrangement joins TRBV4-1 to TRBJ2-1, with TRBD2 matching over 13 bases. CDR1 is MGHRA and CDR2 is YSYEKL in the germline V gene. This CDR3 has 17 amino acids. The V gene end was trimmed by 0 bases and the J gene end by 4 bases; junction bases not matched to a gene: 3.

This clone was picked up one time. The chain couples TRBV4-3 to TRBJ1-5; 12 bases agree with TRBD1. The germline gives CDR1 LGHNA, CDR2 YSLEER. The CDR3 consists of 15 residues. J lost 6 bases, V lost 4 bases, and 4 bases had no gene match. CDR3 DNA sequence: TGCGCCAGCAGCCCAGGGACAGGGGGCGGTCAGCCCCAGCATTTT. As protein: CASSPGTGGGQPQHF.

The chain links TRBV11-2 to TRBJ1-2, with D unclear. The CDR3 is made up of 13 amino acids. Between the trimmed V and J ends, which lost 0 bases and 6 bases, there was a span of 8 bases. Germline V gene sequence: CDR1 SGHAT, CDR2 FQNNGV. The CDR3 sequence: CASSLEGLHGYTF. As DNA, the CDR3 is TGTGCCAGCAGCTTAGAGGGCCTCCATGGCTACACCTTC.

V usage is TRBV6-1 and J usage is TRBJ1-1; TRBD1 matches 7 bases. The CDR3 consists of 15 residues. Germline trimming cut 7 bases from V and 2 bases from J; bases unmatched to any gene: 10. Germline V gene data show CDR1 as MNHNS and CDR2 as SASEGT. The CDR3 bases are TGTGCCAGCATTATCATAGACAGGGCCAACACTGAAGCTTTCTTT. As protein: CASIIIDRANTEAFF.

J is TRBJ2-3 and V is TRBV6-4; 8 nucleotides match TRBD2. Germline V gives CDR1 MRHNA, CDR2 SNTAGT. Unmatched junction bases numbered 2, after V lost 4 bases and J lost 2 bases. This CDR3 has 14 amino acids. The DNA of the CDR3 is TGTGCCAGCAGTGCGCGGGGGGACACAGATACGCAGTATTTT. The encoded protein is CASSARGDTDTQYF.

The V call is TRBV27, the J call TRBJ2-7; 9 nucleotides match TRBD2. V trimming: 2 bases; J trimming: 5 bases; junction bases outside the gene matches: 4. This CDR3 region has 14 residues. Per germline, CDR1 MNHEY and CDR2 SMNVEV (reference sequence). The CDR3 protein is CASSLGGRGDEQYF. In DNA form, the CDR3 reads TGTGCCAGCAGTTTAGGCGGGAGGGGCGACGAGCAGTACTTC.

The chain has TRBV7-2 and TRBJ1-5; D possibly corresponds to TRBD1 (6 bases). The CDR3 is made up of 15 amino acids. Looked up from germline, CDR1 is SGHTA and CDR2 is FQGNSA. With 5 bases removed from V and 6 bases from J, the gap between germline ends came to 17 bases. CDR3 region: CASSPEITGTQPQHF. CDR3 sequence (DNA): TGTGCCAGCAGCCCGGAGATCACAGGGACTCAGCCCCAGCATTTT.

This rearrangement joins TRBV10-1 to TRBJ2-7, with D perhaps matching TRBD1 (6 bases). CDR1 is WNHNN and CDR2 is SYGVQD in the germline V gene (reference sequence). V lost 2 bases to trimming and J lost 6 bases, with 14 bases between them. The CDR3 length is 14 residues. CDR3 residues: CASSEPQQGSEQYF. For the CDR3, the DNA is TGCGCCAGCAGTGAGCCACAACAGGGCTCCGAGCAGTACTTC.

In DNA form, the CDR3 reads TGTGCCAGCAGACCTCACCCTCCGCGATACACAGATACGCAGTATTTT. Translating gives CASRPHPPRYTDTQYF. The gene calls are TRBV2 and TRBJ2-3, with unresolved D. Germline lookup yields CDR1 SNHLY and CDR2 FYNNEI. Deletions cut 6 bases from V and 2 bases from J, with 18 bases between. CDR3 length: 16 residues.

This rearrangement joins TRBV6-5 to TRBJ2-7, with TRBD1 as a possible D gene (6 bases). V was pared by 5 bases and J by 4 bases, with 15 bases between. Looked up from germline, CDR1 is MNHEY and CDR2 is SVGAGI. The CDR3 runs to 14 residues. The CDR3 DNA reads as TGTGCCAGCAGTACTAACAGGGAAACTTACGAGCAGTACTTC. It encodes CASSTNRETYEQYF.

This chain connects TRBV7-9 to TRBJ1-1; no reliable D call. CDR1 and CDR2 (germline): SEHNR, FQNEAQ (reference sequence). Between the trimmed V and J ends, which lost 4 bases and 0 bases, there was a span of 15 bases. The length of the CDR3 is 16 residues. The CDR3 DNA reads TGTGCCAGCAGCTCCGCCTTCTCGACACTGAACACTGAAGCTTTCTTT. Protein: CASSSAFSTLNTEAFF.

The V call is TRBV29-1, the J call TRBJ2-7; TRBD1 matches at 7 bases. The J segment lost 2 bases and the V segment lost 3 bases, leaving 1 base of the junction unmatched. This CDR3 comprises 12 residues. Germline CDR1 and CDR2: SQVTM and ANQGSEA. CDR3 sequence: CSVETGPYEQYF. The CDR3 bases are TGCAGCGTTGAGACAGGGCCCTACGAGCAGTACTTC.

This clone turned up a few times. This sequence joins TRBV4-2 and TRBJ2-3; 11 bases are a match to TRBD2. This CDR3 region has 15 residues. CDR1 is LGHNA and CDR2 is YNFKEQ in the germline V gene. With V trimmed by 4 bases and J by 2 bases, 2 bases remained unmatched. CDR3 nucleotide sequence: TGTGCCAGCAGCCCGGGACTAGCGGACACAGATACGCAGTATTTT. Its translation: CASSPGLADTDTQYF.

V is TRBV20-1 and J is TRBJ1-2; D may be TRBD1 (5 bases). The CDR3 runs to 10 residues. Germline assignment: CDR1 DFQATT and CDR2 SNEGSKA (reference sequence). For the CDR3, the DNA is TGCATTGACAGTAACTATGGCTACACCTTC. Protein sequence: CIDSNYGYTF.

The chain couples TRBV4-2 to TRBJ2-7; the D gene is possibly TRBD1 (6 bases). This CDR3 spans 17 amino acids. V was clipped by 4 bases and J by 3 bases, with 22 bases between them. Germline lookup yields CDR1 LGHNA and CDR2 YNFKEQ. CDR3 sequence: CASSPSPQTGPLYEQYF. CDR3 nucleotides: TGTGCCAGCAGCCCCTCCCCCCAGACAGGCCCCCTCTACGAGCAGTACTTC.

The chain has TRBV5-4 and TRBJ1-1; D is undetermined. This CDR3 is built from 16 residues. CDR1 is SGHNT and CDR2 is YYREEE in the germline V gene (reference sequence). The V end was cut by 4 bases, the J end by 1 base, with 17 bases between. The CDR3 here is CASSGGPRRENTEAFF. The CDR3 DNA follows: TGTGCCAGCAGCGGCGGCCCCCGGAGGGAGAACACTGAAGCTTTCTTT.

The chain is built from TRBV28 and TRBJ1-1; D perhaps matches TRBD1 (6 bases). The CDR3 has 14 residues. Per the germline V gene, CDR1 is MDHEN and CDR2 is SYDVKM. V shed 4 bases and J shed 2 bases, with 11 bases lying between them. CDR3 sequence reads: CASSSRGGNTEAFF. The CDR3 region has the DNA TGTGCCAGCAGTTCCCGAGGGGGAAACACTGAAGCTTTCTTT.

The genes are TRBV10-3 and TRBJ1-1; 9 bases fit TRBD1. J lost 12 bases, V lost 6 bases, and 8 bases had no gene match. This CDR3 is 12 amino acids long. Germline V CDR1 and CDR2: ENHRY, SYGVKD. In DNA form, the CDR3 reads TGTGCCATCAGCGACGGGGACAGGGTAACTTTCTTT. Protein product: CAISDGDRVTFF.

The V gene is TRBV27, the J gene TRBJ1-2, with D possibly being TRBD1 (6 bases). Germline values: CDR1 MNHEY, CDR2 SMNVEV (reference sequence). The CDR3 has 13 residues. Trimming removed 4 bases from V and 8 bases from J, with 14 bases in between. In DNA form, the CDR3 reads TGTGCCAGCAGTTCCGCGTGGGGGCACGGCTACACCTTC. It yields the protein CASSSAWGHGYTF.

The V and J genes are TRBV28 and TRBJ2-3, with a possible D match to TRBD2 (5 bases). CDR3 size: 16 residues. Germline CDR1 reads MDHEN; CDR2 reads SYDVKM. V dropped 4 bases and J dropped 1 base, with 15 bases sitting between them. The CDR3 loop reads CASSSGRDMGTDTQYF. The CDR3 DNA is TGTGCCAGCAGTTCCGGCCGGGATATGGGCACAGATACGCAGTATTTT.